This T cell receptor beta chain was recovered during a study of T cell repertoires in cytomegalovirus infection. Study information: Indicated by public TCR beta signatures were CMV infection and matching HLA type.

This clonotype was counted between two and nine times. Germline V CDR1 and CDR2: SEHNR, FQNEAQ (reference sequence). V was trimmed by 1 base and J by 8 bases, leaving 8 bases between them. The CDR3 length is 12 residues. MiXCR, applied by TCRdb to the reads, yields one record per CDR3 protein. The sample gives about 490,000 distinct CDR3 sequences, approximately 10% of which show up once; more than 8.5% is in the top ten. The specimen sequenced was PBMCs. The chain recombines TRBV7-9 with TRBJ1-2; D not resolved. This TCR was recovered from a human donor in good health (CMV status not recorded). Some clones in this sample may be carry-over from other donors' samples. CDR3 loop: CASSLEDGGYTF. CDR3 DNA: TGTGCCAGCAGCTTAGAGGACGGGGGCTACACCTTC.